This TCR beta chain was obtained from a study of blood T cell repertoires in COVID-19. Across the study: Acute-phase and convalescent COVID-19 samples originated in the United States, Italy and Spain. The analysed material was cDNA or gDNA that came from T cells, B-cell-depleted T cells, or PBMCs.

Study processing details: The assay estimated nucleated cells by amplifying reference gene primers. Profiling relied on immunoSEQ multiplex PCR, and the TCRdb table lists in-frame clones only, not all of them. The DNA was the basis for D and trimming; V, J and clone size are from that table. The sample records roughly 120,000 clones, over 65% being singletons. The CDR3 has 15 amino acids. Unmatched junction bases numbered 2, after V lost 1 base and J lost 1 base. Looked up from germline, CDR1 is SGHRS and CDR2 is YFSETQ. The chain employs TRBV5-1 and TRBJ2-5, with TRBD2 matching 9 bases. Sample: peripheral blood. The source of this sequence is a woman aged 80 or older with acute or convalescent COVID-19. The CDR3 loop is CASSLSGGFQETQYF. The CDR3 DNA is TGCGCCAGCAGCTTGAGCGGGGGGTTCCAAGAGACCCAGTACTTC.